This section outlines one TCR beta chain sequence together with its context. This entry comes from a study of somatic mutations in cytotoxic T cells in rheumatoid arthritis. CDR1 and CDR2 (germline): MRHNA, SNTAGT. Trimming shortened V by 0 bases and J by 6 bases, and 9 bases separated the two germline ends. CDR3 length: 14 amino acids. Using immunoSEQ multiplex PCR, the repertoire was profiled, and TCRdb retains in-frame clones only, with some absent. This table holds approximately 30,000 clones, around 83% found once. Material: CD8+ T cells sorted from blood. The receptor's source is an adult with rheumatoid arthritis. The chain recombines TRBV6-4 with TRBJ2-1; no clear D gene. This CDR3 is CASSDSLDRNEQFF. CDR3 DNA: TGTGCCAGCAGTGACTCGCTAGATCGCAATGAGCAGTTCTTC.